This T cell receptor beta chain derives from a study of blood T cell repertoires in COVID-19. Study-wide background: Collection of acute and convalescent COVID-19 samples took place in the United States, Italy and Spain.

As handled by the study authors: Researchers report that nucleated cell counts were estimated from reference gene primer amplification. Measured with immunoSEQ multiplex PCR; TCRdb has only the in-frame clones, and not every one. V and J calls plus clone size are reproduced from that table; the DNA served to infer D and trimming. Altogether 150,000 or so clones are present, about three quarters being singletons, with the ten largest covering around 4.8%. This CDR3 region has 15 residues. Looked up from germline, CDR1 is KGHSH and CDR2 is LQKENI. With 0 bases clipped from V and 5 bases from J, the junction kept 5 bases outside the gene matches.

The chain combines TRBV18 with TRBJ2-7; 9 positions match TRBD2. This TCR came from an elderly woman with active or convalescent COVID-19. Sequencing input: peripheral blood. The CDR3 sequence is CASSPPAGGPDEQYF. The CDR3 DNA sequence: TGTGCCAGCTCACCACCGGCGGGGGGGCCGGACGAGCAGTACTTC.